This paragraph reports one TCR beta chain. Its antigen has not been determined. Base quality data are lacking; no much larger clone is found one base away. This record belongs to a study of blood T cell repertoires in COVID-19 (dated by TCRdb to the early 2020s). Describing the broader study: The collaborator samples originated in the United States, Italy and Spain and spanned the acute and convalescent phases of COVID-19. The prospective study material was composed of cDNA or gDNA derived from T cells, B-cell-depleted T cells, or PBMCs. Subjects who had been exposed to COVID-19, were actively infected with it, or had recovered from it provided the deeply sampled blood TCRbeta repertoires that made up the dataset. The repertoires were released in a freely available public database meant as a resource for research on the immune response to SARS-CoV-2. The samples were drawn from two sources: the first 160 participants of the ongoing ImmuneRACE study, and 1,200 or so subjects contributed by 6 global collaborators. A de-identified subject ID, COVID-19 status, age in years and sex were almost always included in the sample metadata. HLA class I and class II types, where available, came from metadata supplied by the sample provider rather than from assay-based typing.

The immunoSEQ Assay, a bias-controlled multiplex PCR, was used to amplify TCRbeta CDR3 regions from genomic DNA. The original pipeline was this. Nucleated cell counts per sample were estimated from amplification of reference gene primers within the assay. To quantify the absolute abundance of each unique TCRbeta CDR3 rearrangement, sequence reads were collapsed and filtered. For each sample, productive Simpson clonality was calculated as the square root of Simpson's diversity index across productive rearrangements. TCRdb mirrors the immuneACCESS table, restricted to in-frame sequences. Some clones are absent from its copies; in checked studies, under half trace to an unresolved V gene, and the reason for the others is unknown. V and J calls and clone size are copied from that table; D and trimming were computed from the DNA. For this sample there are approximately 50,000 clones; about nine tenths appear just once. The biggest ten clones account for 5% to 6.5% of the sample.

The paper as a whole reports these results and caveats: The amount of clinical and demographic metadata varied by source and participant and was provided uncurated.

The germline V gene specifies MGHRA as CDR1 and YSYEKL as CDR2. Spanning cysteine to phenylalanine, the CDR3 consists of 12 amino acids. Only the CDR3 DNA stays, 36 bases, in frame from base 1. V and J lose 4 bases and 8 bases, and a span of 8 bases separates them. Collaborating institutions collected whole blood in K2EDTA tubes following their own protocols. Collaborator samples were shipped for TCRbeta analysis as frozen whole blood, isolated PBMCs, or DNA extracted from either sample type. The sample was peripheral blood. The chain links TRBV4-1 with TRBJ2-2, and possibly TRBD2, on 5 matching bases. The clonotype was recovered from a man aged 70-80 years with acute or convalescent COVID-19. At the DNA level, the sequence is TGCGCCAGCAGCCCTCGGACTGGGGAGCTGTTTTTT. This is translated as CASSPRTGELFF.